The rows below give T cell receptor beta chains drawn from one sample of a study of cytomegalovirus exposure and HLA in healthy donors. TCRdb's table, derived via immunoSEQ multiplex PCR, lists solely in-frame clones and lacks some. Here the sample spans roughly 130,000 clones, under 85% being singletons. Specimen: PBMCs. Receptor source: a man younger than 35 in good health and CMV-seronegative. Both conserved end residues are part of each CDR3. A D gene is named only where the DNA matches it firmly. Expanded clones get a size class; other rows say once, few or many, or leave the size out.

V	length	D	size	J	CDR3	DNA
TRBV5-1	15	.	few	TRBJ1-1	CASSSLGRMNTEAFF	TGCGCCAGCAGCTCTCTGGGCAGGATGAACACTGAAGCTTTCTTT
TRBV27	16	.	.	TRBJ1-2	CASRPQGGADGYGYTF	TGTGCCAGCCGTCCCCAAGGGGGGGCTGACGGCTATGGCTACACCTTC
TRBV4-1	13	.	once	TRBJ2-7	CASSQVGVDEQYF	TGCGCCAGCAGCCAAGTAGGGGTCGACGAGCAGTACTTC
TRBV7-3	16	.	.	TRBJ2-1	CASSPLGQGFSNEQFF	TGTGCCAGCAGCCCACTGGGGCAGGGGTTCTCCAATGAGCAGTTCTTC
TRBV9	14	TRBD1	.	TRBJ2-7	CASSVGQGASEQYF	TGTGCCAGCAGCGTCGGACAGGGGGCTTCCGAGCAGTACTTC
TRBV7-9	16	TRBD1	.	TRBJ1-4	CASTRPGQGTNEKLFF	TGTGCCAGCACCAGACCGGGACAGGGAACTAATGAAAAACTGTTTTTT
TRBV4-3	16	TRBD1	few	TRBJ1-1	CASSQPLTGAATEAFF	TGCGCCAGCAGCCAGCCCCTCACAGGGGCGGCCACTGAAGCTTTCTTT
TRBV6-6	15	.	.	TRBJ2-3	CASSYGGESTDTQYF	TGTGCCAGCAGTTACGGAGGGGAGAGTACAGATACGCAGTATTTT
TRBV11-1	14	.	.	TRBJ2-7	CASSFGLPSYEQYF	TGTGCCAGCAGCTTTGGCCTCCCCTCCTACGAGCAGTACTTC
TRBV27	15	.	once	TRBJ1-2	CASSLQREANYGYTF	TGTGCCAGCAGTCTGCAACGGGAAGCTAACTATGGCTACACCTTC
TRBV28	14	.	.	TRBJ2-6	CASSVRSGANVLTF	TGTGCCAGCAGTGTGAGATCTGGGGCCAACGTCCTGACTTTC
TRBV6-5	14	.	.	TRBJ2-7	CASSGFPGTYEQYF	TGTGCCAGCAGTGGCTTTCCAGGGACCTACGAGCAGTACTTC
TRBV14	16	.	.	TRBJ1-3	CASSQVSSSTGNTIYF	TGTGCCAGCAGCCAAGTTAGCAGTTCTACTGGAAACACCATATATTTT
TRBV2	13	TRBD1	.	TRBJ2-2	CASSQQGSGELFF	TGTGCCAGCAGTCAACAGGGGTCCGGGGAGCTGTTTTTT
TRBV6-5	12	.	few	TRBJ1-1	CASSYRRGEAFF	TGTGCCAGCAGTTACCGACGCGGTGAAGCTTTCTTT
TRBV7-3	13	.	.	TRBJ2-1	CASSEYQGGEQFF	TGTGCCAGCAGCGAATATCAGGGAGGTGAGCAGTTCTTC
TRBV10-3	14	TRBD2	.	TRBJ2-1	CAISALGLDNEQFF	TGTGCCATCAGTGCCCTGGGACTAGACAATGAGCAGTTCTTC
TRBV9	16	.	.	TRBJ2-7	CASSPSGGIVPYEQYF	TGTGCCAGCAGCCCCTCTGGAGGGATAGTCCCCTACGAGCAGTACTTC
TRBV7-9	12	.	.	TRBJ2-7	CASSMDTYEQYF	TGTGCCAGCAGCATGGACACCTACGAGCAGTACTTC
TRBV4-2	13	.	many	TRBJ1-1	CASSLAGITEAFF	TGTGCCAGCAGCTTGGCAGGGATCACTGAAGCTTTCTTT
TRBV6-1	16	TRBD2	.	TRBJ2-3	CASSGPSGGVRDTQYF	TGTGCCAGCAGTGGGCCTAGCGGGGGGGTTAGAGATACGCAGTATTTT
TRBV5-1	14	TRBD1	.	TRBJ2-7	CASSTLQGAGEQYF	TGCGCCAGCAGCACGTTACAGGGGGCGGGTGAGCAGTACTTC
TRBV6-6	14	.	.	TRBJ2-7	CASSYGRGYDGQYF	TGTGCCAGCAGTTACGGGAGAGGGTACGACGGGCAGTACTTC
TRBV5-4	15	TRBD2	.	TRBJ2-1	CASSHARGGRNEQFF	TGTGCCAGCAGCCACGCCCGGGGGGGCCGGAATGAGCAGTTCTTC
TRBV2	14	.	.	TRBJ1-6	CASSELVNSSPLHF	TGTGCCAGCAGTGAATTAGTAAATAGTTCACCCCTCCACTTT
TRBV5-8	14	.	few	TRBJ1-5	CASSPTGWAQPQHF	TGTGCCAGCAGCCCGACGGGGTGGGCTCAGCCCCAGCATTTT
TRBV5-4	15	TRBD1	.	TRBJ1-1	CASSHPGTGSTEAFF	TGTGCCAGCAGTCACCCCGGGACAGGGAGCACTGAAGCTTTCTTT
TRBV5-8	12	.	.	TRBJ1-4	CASSLRQNLWAF	TGTGCCAGCAGCTTAAGACAGAACCTTTGGGCTTTT
TRBV2	15	TRBD1	.	TRBJ2-3	CASSTGTERSDTQYF	TGTGCCAGCAGTACCGGGACAGAGCGGTCAGATACGCAGTATTTT
TRBV4-1	14	.	.	TRBJ2-7	CASSQDRGSYEQYF	TGCGCCAGCAGCCAAGACAGGGGCTCCTACGAGCAGTACTTC
TRBV18	14	.	.	TRBJ1-6	CASSSRDKNSPLHF	TGTGCCAGCTCATCCCGGGACAAGAATTCACCCCTCCACTTT
TRBV30	13	.	.	TRBJ2-7	CAALRSSSYEQYF	TGTGCAGCCCTAAGGAGTTCCTCCTACGAGCAGTACTTC
TRBV7-2	15	TRBD1	.	TRBJ1-2	CASSATGGVSYGYTF	TGTGCCAGCAGCGCGACAGGGGGCGTATCCTATGGCTACACCTTC
TRBV7-6	13	TRBD1	.	TRBJ1-1	CASQGQVGGEAFF	TGTGCCAGCCAGGGACAGGTGGGCGGTGAAGCTTTCTTT
TRBV6-6	15	.	.	TRBJ1-1	CASSYSAKGYTEAFF	TGTGCCAGCAGTTACTCTGCAAAGGGGTACACTGAAGCTTTCTTT
TRBV7-9	13	.	.	TRBJ1-2	CASSLIGDSGYTF	TGTGCCAGCAGCTTGATAGGAGACAGCGGCTACACCTTC
TRBV5-5	15	.	few	TRBJ2-7	CASSLVFLSSYEQYF	TGTGCCAGCAGCTTGGTGTTCCTCAGCTCCTACGAGCAGTACTTC
TRBV9	15	.	.	TRBJ1-2	CASSVGQGSNYGYTF	TGTGCCAGCAGCGTAGGGCAGGGAAGTAACTATGGCTACACCTTC
TRBV5-1	16	.	few	TRBJ1-1	CASSLGTFRQNTEAFF	TGCGCCAGCAGCCTTGGGACTTTCAGGCAGAACACTGAAGCTTTCTTT
TRBV18	11	.	.	TRBJ2-1	CASSPDSEQFF	TGTGCCAGCTCACCAGACAGCGAGCAGTTCTTC
TRBV28	13	.	.	TRBJ2-1	CASIASGDNEQFF	TGTGCCAGCATAGCGTCCGGGGACAATGAGCAGTTCTTC
TRBV19	15	.	.	TRBJ1-5	CASRGPDGEAQPQHF	TGTGCCAGTAGGGGTCCGGACGGGGAAGCTCAGCCCCAGCATTTT
TRBV30	13	.	once	TRBJ2-2	CAWSDSPSGELFF	TGTGCCTGGAGTGATAGCCCGTCCGGGGAGCTGTTTTTT
TRBV5-5	14	.	.	TRBJ2-5	CASSGTTLGETQYF	TGTGCCAGCAGCGGAACTACCCTCGGGGAGACCCAGTACTTC
TRBV30	15	TRBD1	.	TRBJ1-6	CAWSDRQGDSSPLHF	TGTGCCTGGAGCGACAGACAGGGAGATAGTTCACCCCTCCACTTT
TRBV6-5	16	TRBD2	.	TRBJ2-1	CASSYETSGDYNEQFF	TGTGCCAGCAGTTACGAAACTAGCGGGGACTACAATGAGCAGTTCTTC
TRBV5-1	17	.	.	TRBJ2-5	CASSLALGLLQPETQYF	TGCGCCAGCAGCTTGGCCTTGGGGCTCCTTCAACCGGAGACCCAGTACTTC
TRBV5-6	15	.	once	TRBJ2-5	CASSLAGRGPETQYF	TGTGCCAGCAGCTTGGCCGGCAGGGGTCCGGAGACCCAGTACTTC
TRBV7-2	13	.	.	TRBJ1-2	CASSPNGGNGYTF	TGTGCCAGCAGCCCTAACGGGGGTAATGGCTACACCTTC
TRBV15	15	.	few	TRBJ1-1	CATSRNADMNTEAFF	TGTGCCACCAGCAGAAACGCGGATATGAACACTGAAGCTTTCTTT
TRBV7-6	16	TRBD1	once	TRBJ2-6	CASSLVTGAGANVLTF	TGTGCCAGCAGCTTGGTTACAGGGGCTGGGGCCAACGTCCTGACTTTC
TRBV5-1	15	.	.	TRBJ2-3	CASSWNRWGTDTQYF	TGCGCCAGCAGCTGGAACAGGTGGGGCACAGATACGCAGTATTTT